This T cell receptor (beta chain) was sequenced during a study of a mutant IDH1 vaccine in newly diagnosed glioma. For the study at large: Vaccination was launched 4-6 weeks after radiotherapy alone, or with temozolomide cycles. Visit V13 took place at week 47, and visit V12 happened at week 35.

Regarding time point: week 35, safety follow-up. Vaccination comprised doses that each held 300 ug of mutant IDH1 20-mer peptide, plus topical imiquimod. Method: immunoSEQ multiplex PCR; TCRdb's copy keeps in-frame clones and lacks some. The sample consists of roughly 68,000 clones, 74% of them appearing once. Details on this clone: Its antigen is as yet unknown.

Sample: PBMCs, taken from a glioma patient whose treatment included an IDH1 peptide vaccine. The sequence came from a man in his fifties with glioma.

CDR3 protein: CASSPPSDGEKLFF. DNA for the CDR3: TGTGCCAGCTCACCACCCTCAGACGGTGAAAAACTGTTTTTT. This rearrangement joins TRBV18 to TRBJ1-4; D gene ambiguous. Germline V CDR1 and CDR2: KGHSH, LQKENI. The V end was cut by 0 bases, the J end by 7 bases, with 9 bases between. CDR3 size: 14 residues.